This entry features one T cell receptor (beta chain) sequence. The target antigen is unknown. At one boundary the junction diverges from the germline segment, which might be a read error. The record originates from a study of blood T cells in healthy people across ages. In the study overall: About one barcoded TCR beta cDNA was captured per two T cells. Notes on the study in general: A conclusive naive versus antigen-experienced comparison was prevented by the unsorted PBMCs.

Researchers collected approximately 9.9 milliliters of peripheral blood from every single donor. This CDR3 has 14 residues. From germline, CDR1 is MDHEN and CDR2 SYDVKM. For the second PCR, which ran for roughly 6 to 12 cycles, a sample-barcoded 5' primer and a J-beta primer mix were used. TCRdb redid the calling of the 5' RACE reads with MiXCR, one entry per CDR3 protein. The data contain just under 900,000 distinct CDR3 sequences, 25% to 35% of them singletons. Sequencing was performed on blood. This clonotype was obtained from a woman of 80 years or more in good health. This rearrangement joins TRBV28 to TRBJ1-1; D might be TRBD1 (5 bases). The CDR3 DNA sequence: TGTGCCAGCAGGCCCATACAGGTGAACACTGAAGTTTTCTTT. This codes for CASRPIQVNTEVFF. Complete variable domain (other parts from reference TRBV28 and TRBJ1-1): DVKVTQSSRYLVKRTGEKVFLECVQDMDHENMFWYRQDPGLGLRLIYFSYDVKMKEKGDIPEGYSVSREKKERFSLILESASTNQTSMYLCASRPIQVNTEVFFGQGTRLTVV.